This T cell receptor (beta chain) comes out of a study of T cells in Graves' hyperthyroidism and ophthalmopathy. Amplified TCR beta CDR3 regions came from RNA transcripts. First-round RT-PCR with HTBI primers amplified the TCR CDR3 region. MiXCR, run by TCRdb on the multiplex PCR reads, gives a single entry per CDR3 protein. In the table there are over 650,000 distinct CDR3 sequences, less than 45% of which are singletons. The clonotype comes from an adult man with Graves' disease, either hyperthyroidism or ophthalmopathy (not recorded which). Sequenced material: peripheral blood or thyroid tissue (not recorded which).

The CDR3 DNA is TGTGCCAGCAGCCACTCCGACATCGGAAGGGAGACCCAGTACTTC. Translating gives CASSHSDIGRETQYF. The rearrangement links TRBV4-2 to TRBJ2-5, with unresolved D. Germline V gene lookup returns CDR1 LGHNA and CDR2 YNFKEQ. This CDR3 spans 15 amino acids. V was cut by 3 bases and J by 5 bases, with 16 bases left in between.